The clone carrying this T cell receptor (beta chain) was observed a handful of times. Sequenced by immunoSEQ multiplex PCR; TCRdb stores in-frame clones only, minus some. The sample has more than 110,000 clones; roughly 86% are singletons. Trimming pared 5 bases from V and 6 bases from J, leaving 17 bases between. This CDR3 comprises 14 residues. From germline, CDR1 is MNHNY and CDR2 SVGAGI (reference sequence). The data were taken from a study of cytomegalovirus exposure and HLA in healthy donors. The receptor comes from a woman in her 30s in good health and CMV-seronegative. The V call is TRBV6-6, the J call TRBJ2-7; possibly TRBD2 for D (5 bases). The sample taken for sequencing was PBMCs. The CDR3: CASSNRDPKGEQYF. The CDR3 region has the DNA TGTGCCAGCAGTAACCGGGATCCCAAGGGCGAGCAGTACTTC.